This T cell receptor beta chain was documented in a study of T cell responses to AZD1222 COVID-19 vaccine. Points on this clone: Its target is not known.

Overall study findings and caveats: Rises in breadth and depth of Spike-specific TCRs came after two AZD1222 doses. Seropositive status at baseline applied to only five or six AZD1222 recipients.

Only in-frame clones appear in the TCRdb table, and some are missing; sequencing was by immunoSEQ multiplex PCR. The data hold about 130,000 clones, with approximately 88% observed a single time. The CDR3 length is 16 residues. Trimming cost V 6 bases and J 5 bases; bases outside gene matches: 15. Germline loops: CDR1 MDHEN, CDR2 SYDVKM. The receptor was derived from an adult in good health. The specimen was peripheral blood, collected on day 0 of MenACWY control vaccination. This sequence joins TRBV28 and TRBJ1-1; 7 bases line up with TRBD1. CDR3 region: CASSLVQGGLDTEAFF. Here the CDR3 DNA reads TGTGCCAGCAGCCTTGTGCAAGGGGGCTTGGATACTGAAGCTTTCTTT.